This TCR beta chain was identified during a study of blood T cell repertoires in COVID-19. Study information: COVID-19 samples collected from the United States, Italy and Spain covered acute and convalescent phases.

This CDR3 contains 16 residues. J lost 0 bases, V lost 5 bases, and 4 bases had no gene match. Germline loops: CDR1 KGHSH, CDR2 LQKENI. Clones were read by immunoSEQ multiplex PCR, and TCRdb kept only the in-frame ones, dropping some. The sample contains around 330,000 clones, 89% of which appear only once. Input material: PBMCs or T cells enriched from blood (not recorded which). The receptor was derived from a woman aged 35 to 49 who had recovered from COVID-19. This chain connects TRBV18 to TRBJ2-2; 9 bases are a match to TRBD1. The CDR3 reads CASSGQGRPNTGELFF. The CDR3 nucleotides read TGTGCCAGCTCAGGACAGGGGCGCCCGAACACCGGGGAGCTGTTTTTT.